This T cell receptor beta chain was sequenced for a study of shared clonotypes between healthy human individuals. The CDR3 sequence is 14 residues long. The J segment lost 3 bases and the V segment lost 5 bases, leaving 6 bases of the junction unmatched. Germline-derived CDR1 and CDR2 are SGHVS and FNYEAQ. The study's findings and limits: The authors expected sequencing depth to affect clonotype sharing among donors.

Deep-level running was used for the assay. About 30,000 T cell genomes, or around 300 ng DNA, went into unsorted PBMC replicate PCRs. Generated by immunoSEQ multiplex PCR, the TCRdb table keeps only in-frame clones and is missing some. Of fewer than 650,000 clones listed, around 78% were seen once; the top ten hold 13%. This clone was seen ten or more times. Its matching antigen is unknown. This sequence joins TRBV7-6 and TRBJ2-7, with 8 bases identical to TRBD2. The clonotype comes from a woman in her thirties or forties in good health. Some clones in this sample may be carry-over from other donors' samples. Sequencing was carried out using PBMCs. The CDR3 loop is CASSRAGEYYEQYF. The CDR3 DNA sequence: TGTGCCAGCAGCCGAGCGGGGGAATACTACGAGCAGTACTTC.